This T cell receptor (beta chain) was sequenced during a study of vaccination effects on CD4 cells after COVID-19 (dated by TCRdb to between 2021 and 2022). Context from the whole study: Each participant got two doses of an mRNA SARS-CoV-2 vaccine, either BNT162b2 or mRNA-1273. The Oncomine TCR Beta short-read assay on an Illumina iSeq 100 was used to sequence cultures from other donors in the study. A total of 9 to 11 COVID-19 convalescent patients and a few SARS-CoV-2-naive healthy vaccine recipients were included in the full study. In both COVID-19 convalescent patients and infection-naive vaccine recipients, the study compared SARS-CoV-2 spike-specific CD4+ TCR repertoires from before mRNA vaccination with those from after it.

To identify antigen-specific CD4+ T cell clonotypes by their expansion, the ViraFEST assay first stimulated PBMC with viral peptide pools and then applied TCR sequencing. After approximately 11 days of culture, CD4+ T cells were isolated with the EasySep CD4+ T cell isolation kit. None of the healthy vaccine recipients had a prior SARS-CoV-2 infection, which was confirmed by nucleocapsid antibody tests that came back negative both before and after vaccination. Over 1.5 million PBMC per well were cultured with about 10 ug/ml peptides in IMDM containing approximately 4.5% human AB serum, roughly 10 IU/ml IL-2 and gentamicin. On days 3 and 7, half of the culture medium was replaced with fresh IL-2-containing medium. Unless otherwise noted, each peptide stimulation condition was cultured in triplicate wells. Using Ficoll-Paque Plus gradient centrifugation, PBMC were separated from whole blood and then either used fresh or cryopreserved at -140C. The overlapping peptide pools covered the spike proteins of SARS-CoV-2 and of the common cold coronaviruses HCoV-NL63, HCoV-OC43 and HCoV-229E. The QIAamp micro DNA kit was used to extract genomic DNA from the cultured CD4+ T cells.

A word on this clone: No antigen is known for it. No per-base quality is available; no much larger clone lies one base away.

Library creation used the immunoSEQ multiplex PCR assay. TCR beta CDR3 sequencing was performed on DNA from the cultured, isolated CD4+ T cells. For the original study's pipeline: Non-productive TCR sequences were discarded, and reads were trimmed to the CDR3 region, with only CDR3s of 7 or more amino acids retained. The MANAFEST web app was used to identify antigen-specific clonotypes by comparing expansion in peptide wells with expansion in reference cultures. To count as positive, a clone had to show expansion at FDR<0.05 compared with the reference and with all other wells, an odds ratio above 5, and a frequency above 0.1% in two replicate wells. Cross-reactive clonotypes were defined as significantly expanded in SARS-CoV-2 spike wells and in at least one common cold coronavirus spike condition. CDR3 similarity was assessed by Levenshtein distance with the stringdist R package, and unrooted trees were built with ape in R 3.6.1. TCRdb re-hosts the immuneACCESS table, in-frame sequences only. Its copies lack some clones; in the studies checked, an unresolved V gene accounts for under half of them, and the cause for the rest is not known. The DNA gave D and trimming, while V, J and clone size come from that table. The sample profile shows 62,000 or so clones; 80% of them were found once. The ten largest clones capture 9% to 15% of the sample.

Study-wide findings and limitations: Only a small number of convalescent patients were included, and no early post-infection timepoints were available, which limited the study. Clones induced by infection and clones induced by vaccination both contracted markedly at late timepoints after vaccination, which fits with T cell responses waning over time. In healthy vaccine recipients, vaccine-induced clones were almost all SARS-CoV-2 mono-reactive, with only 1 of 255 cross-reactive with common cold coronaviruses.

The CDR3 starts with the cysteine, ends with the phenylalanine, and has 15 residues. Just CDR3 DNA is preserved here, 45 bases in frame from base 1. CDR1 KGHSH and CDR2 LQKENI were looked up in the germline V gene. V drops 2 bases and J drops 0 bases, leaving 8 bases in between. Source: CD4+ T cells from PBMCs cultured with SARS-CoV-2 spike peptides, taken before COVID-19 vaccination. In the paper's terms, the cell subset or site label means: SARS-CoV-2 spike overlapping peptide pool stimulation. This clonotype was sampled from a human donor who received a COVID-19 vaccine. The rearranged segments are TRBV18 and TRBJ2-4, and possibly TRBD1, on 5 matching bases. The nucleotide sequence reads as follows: TGTGCCAGCTCACCAGGGGCCCTAGCCAAAAACATTCAGTACTTC. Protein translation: CASSPGALAKNIQYF.